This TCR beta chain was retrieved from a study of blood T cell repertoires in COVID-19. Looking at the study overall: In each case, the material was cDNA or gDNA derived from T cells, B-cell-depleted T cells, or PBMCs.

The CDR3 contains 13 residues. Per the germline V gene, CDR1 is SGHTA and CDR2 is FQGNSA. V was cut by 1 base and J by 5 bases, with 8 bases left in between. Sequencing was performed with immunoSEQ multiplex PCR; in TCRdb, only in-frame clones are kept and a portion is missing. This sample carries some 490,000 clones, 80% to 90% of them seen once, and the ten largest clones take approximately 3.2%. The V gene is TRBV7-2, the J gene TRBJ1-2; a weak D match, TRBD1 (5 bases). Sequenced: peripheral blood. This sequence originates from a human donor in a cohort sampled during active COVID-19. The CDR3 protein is CASSLGAGYGYTF. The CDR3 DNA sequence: TGTGCCAGCAGCTTAGGGGCAGGGTATGGCTACACCTTC.